The clone carrying this T cell receptor (beta chain) is a singleton in its sample. What it binds is unknown. This record belongs to a study of cytomegalovirus exposure and HLA in healthy donors. Whole-study results and caveats: The investigators catalogued some 160 TCR beta chains as cytomegalovirus-associated.

The repertoire was sequenced with immunoSEQ multiplex PCR; TCRdb's copy has only in-frame clones and lacks some. This sample has 200,000 to 250,000 clones; roughly 84% occur once, and the top ten carry 1.5% to 2.5%. Germline CDR1 and CDR2: GTSNPN and SVGIG (reference sequence). V lost 5 bases and J 3 bases, leaving 14 bases between the germline ends. The CDR3 spans 14 residues. The sequencing sample was made of PBMCs. The sequence was obtained from a woman between 18 and 29 years old in good health and CMV-seropositive. This chain connects TRBV30 to TRBJ1-5, with D perhaps TRBD1 (5 bases). As DNA, the CDR3 is TGTGCCTGGGGCACGGGCAGGGTCAATCAGCCCCAGCATTTT. This encodes CAWGTGRVNQPQHF.